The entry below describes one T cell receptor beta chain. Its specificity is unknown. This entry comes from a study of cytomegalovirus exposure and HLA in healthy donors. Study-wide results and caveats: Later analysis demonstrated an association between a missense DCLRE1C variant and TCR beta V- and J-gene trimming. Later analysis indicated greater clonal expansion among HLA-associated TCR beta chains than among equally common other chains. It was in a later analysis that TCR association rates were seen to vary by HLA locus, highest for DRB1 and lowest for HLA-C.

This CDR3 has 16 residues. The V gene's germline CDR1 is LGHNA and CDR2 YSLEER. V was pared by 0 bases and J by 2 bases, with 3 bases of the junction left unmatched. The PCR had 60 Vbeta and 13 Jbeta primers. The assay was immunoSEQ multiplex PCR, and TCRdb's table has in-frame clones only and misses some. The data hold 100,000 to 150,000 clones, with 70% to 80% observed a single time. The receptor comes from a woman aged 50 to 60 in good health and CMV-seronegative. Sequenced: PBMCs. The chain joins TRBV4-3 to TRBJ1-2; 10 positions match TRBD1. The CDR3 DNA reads TGCGCCAGCAGCCAAGAGACAGGGGGCGCAAACTATGGCTACACCTTC. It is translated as CASSQETGGANYGYTF.